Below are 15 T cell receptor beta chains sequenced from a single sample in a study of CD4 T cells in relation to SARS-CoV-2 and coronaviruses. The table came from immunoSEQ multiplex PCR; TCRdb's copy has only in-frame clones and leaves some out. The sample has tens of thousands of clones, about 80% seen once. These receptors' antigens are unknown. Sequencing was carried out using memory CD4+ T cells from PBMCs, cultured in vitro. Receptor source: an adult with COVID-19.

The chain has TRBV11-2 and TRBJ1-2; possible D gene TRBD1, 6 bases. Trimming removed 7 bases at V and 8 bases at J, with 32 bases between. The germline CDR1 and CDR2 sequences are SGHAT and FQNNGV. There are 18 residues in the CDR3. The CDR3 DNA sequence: TGTGCCAGCACCCCAACCCTATCCCCACAGGGTGAGGCGAGAGGCTACACCTTC. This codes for CASTPTLSPQGEARGYTF.

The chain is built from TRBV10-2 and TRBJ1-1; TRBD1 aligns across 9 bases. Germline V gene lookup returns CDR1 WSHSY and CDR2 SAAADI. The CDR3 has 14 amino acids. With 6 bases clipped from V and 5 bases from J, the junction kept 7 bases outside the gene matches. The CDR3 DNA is TGCGCCAGCAGGAGGGGACAGGGATATACTGAAGCTTTCTTT. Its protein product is CASRRGQGYTEAFF.

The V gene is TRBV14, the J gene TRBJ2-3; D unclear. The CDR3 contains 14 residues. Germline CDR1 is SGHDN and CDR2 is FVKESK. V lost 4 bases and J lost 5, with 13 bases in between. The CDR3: CASSPRGARDTQYF. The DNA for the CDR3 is TGTGCCAGCAGCCCCCGAGGAGCGAGAGATACGCAGTATTTT.

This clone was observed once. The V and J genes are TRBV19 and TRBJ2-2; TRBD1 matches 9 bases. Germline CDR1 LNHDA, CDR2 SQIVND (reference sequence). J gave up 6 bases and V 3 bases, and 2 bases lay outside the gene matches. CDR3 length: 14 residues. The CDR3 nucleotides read TGTGCCAGTAGTATGGGACAGGGATCCGGGGAGCTGTTTTTT. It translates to CASSMGQGSGELFF.

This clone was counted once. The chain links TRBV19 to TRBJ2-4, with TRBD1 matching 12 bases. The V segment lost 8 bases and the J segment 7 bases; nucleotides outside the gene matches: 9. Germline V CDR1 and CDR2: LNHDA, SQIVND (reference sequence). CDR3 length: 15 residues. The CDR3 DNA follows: TGTGCCAGTGGTGGGACAGGGGGCTTGTTGAACATTCAGTACTTC. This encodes CASGGTGGLLNIQYF.

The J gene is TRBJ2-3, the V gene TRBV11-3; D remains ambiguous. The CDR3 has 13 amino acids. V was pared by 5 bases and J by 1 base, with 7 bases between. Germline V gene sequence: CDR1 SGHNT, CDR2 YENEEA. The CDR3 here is CASSPKGTDTQYF. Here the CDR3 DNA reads TGTGCCAGCAGCCCCAAAGGCACAGATACGCAGTATTTT.

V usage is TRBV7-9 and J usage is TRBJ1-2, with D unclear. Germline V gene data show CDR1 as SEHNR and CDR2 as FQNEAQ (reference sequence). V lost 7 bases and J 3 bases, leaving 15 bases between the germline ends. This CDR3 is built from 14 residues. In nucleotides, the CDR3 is TGTGCCAGCACCAGAACCCCAGATGACTATGGCTACACCTTC. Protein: CASTRTPDDYGYTF. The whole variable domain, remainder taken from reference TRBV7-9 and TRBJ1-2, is DTGVSQNPRHKITKRGQNVTFRCDPISEHNRLYWYRQTLGQGPEFLTYFQNEAQLEKSRLLSDRFSAERPKGSFSTLEIQRTEQGDSAMYLCASTRTPDDYGYTFGSGTRLTVV.

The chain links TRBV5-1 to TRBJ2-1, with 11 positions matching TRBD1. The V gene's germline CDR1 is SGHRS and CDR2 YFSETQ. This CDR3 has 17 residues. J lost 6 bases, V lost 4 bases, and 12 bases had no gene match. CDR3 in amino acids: CASSPNPSGTGGNEQFF. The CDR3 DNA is TGCGCCAGCAGCCCCAACCCCTCTGGGACAGGGGGCAATGAGCAGTTCTTC.

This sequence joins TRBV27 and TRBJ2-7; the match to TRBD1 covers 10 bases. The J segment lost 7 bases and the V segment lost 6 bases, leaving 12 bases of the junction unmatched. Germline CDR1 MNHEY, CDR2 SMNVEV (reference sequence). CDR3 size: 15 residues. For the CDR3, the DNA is TGTGCCAGCAGACCCCCGGACAGGGGGTTGGAAGAGCAGTACTTC. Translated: CASRPPDRGLEEQYF.

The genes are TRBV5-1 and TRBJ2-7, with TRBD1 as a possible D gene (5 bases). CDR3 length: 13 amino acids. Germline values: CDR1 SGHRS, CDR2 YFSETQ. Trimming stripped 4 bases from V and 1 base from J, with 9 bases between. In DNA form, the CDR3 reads TGCGCCAGCAGCGTGACAGAGTCCTACGAGCAGTACTTC. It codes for CASSVTESYEQYF.

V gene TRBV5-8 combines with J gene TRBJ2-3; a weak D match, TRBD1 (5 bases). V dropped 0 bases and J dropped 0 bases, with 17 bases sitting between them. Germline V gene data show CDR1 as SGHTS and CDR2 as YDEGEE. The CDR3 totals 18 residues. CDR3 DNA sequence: TGTGCCAGCAGCTTGGCCGTGTCAGGGTCCCCTAGCACAGATACGCAGTATTTT. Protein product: CASSLAVSGSPSTDTQYF.

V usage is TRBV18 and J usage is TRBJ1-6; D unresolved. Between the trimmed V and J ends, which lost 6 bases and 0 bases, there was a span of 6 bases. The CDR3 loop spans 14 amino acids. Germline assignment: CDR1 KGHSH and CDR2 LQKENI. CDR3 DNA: TGTGCCAGCTCCCCCAGCTCCTATAATTCACCCCTCCACTTT. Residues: CASSPSSYNSPLHF.

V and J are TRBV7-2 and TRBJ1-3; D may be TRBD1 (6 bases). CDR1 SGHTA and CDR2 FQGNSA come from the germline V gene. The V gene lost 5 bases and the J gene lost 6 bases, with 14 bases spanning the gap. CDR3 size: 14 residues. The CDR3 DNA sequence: TGTGCCAGCAGCCCCACACGACAGGAAAACACCATATATTTT. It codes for CASSPTRQENTIYF.

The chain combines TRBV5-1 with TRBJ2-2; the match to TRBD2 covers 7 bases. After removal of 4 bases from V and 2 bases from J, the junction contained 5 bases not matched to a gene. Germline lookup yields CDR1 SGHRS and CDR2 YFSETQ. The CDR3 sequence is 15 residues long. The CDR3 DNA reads TGCGCCAGCAGCAAAGGACTAGGTAACACCGGGGAGCTGTTTTTT. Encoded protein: CASSKGLGNTGELFF.

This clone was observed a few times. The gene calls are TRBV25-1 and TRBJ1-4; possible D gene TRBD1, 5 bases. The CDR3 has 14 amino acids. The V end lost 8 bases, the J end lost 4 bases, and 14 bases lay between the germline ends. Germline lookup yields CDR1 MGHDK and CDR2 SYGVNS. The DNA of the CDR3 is TGTGCCAGCGGGGGAAAGGGCGGTAATGAAAAACTGTTTTTT. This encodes CASGGKGGNEKLFF.